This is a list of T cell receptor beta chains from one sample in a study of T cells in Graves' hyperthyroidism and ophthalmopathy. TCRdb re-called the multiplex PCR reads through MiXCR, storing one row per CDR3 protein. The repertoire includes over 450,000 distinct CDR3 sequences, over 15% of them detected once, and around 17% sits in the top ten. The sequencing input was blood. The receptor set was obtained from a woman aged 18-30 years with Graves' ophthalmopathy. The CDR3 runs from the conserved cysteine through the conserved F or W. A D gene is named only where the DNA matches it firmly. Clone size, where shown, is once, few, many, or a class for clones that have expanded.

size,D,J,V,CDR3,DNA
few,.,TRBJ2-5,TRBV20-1,CSARGQTSFVETQYF,TGCAGTGCTAGAGGCCAGACTAGTTTCGTAGAGACCCAGTACTTC
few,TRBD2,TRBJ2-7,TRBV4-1,CASSPGTSGREGYEQYF,TGCGCCAGCAGCCCCGGGACTAGCGGGAGGGAGGGCTACGAGCAGTACTTC
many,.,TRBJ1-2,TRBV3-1,CASSQALARIYGYTF,TGTGCCAGCAGCCAAGCTCTGGCCCGGATCTATGGCTACACCTTC
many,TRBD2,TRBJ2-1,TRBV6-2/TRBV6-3,CASRRLAGEYNEQFF,TGTGCCAGCAGGCGACTAGCGGGAGAATACAATGAGCAGTTCTTC
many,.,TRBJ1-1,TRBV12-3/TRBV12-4,CASSLALGKAEAFF,TGTGCCAGCAGTTTAGCGCTGGGTAAGGCTGAAGCTTTCTTT
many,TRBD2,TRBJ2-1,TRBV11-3,CASSFRGLGGYNEQFF,TGTGCCAGCAGCTTTAGGGGACTAGGGGGATACAATGAGCAGTTCTTC
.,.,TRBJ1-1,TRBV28,CASSFWARKNTEAFF,TGTGCCAGCAGTTTCTGGGCCAGGAAGAACACTGAAGCTTTCTTT
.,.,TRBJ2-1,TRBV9,CASSKERTGSYNEQFF,TGTGCCAGCAGCAAAGAGCGGACCGGCTCCTACAATGAGCAGTTCTTC
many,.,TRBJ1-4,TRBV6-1,CASSWAAYEKLFF,TGTGCCAGCAGTTGGGCCGCGTATGAAAAACTGTTTTTT
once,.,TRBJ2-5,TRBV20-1,CSASEQGRETQYF,TGCAGTGCTAGTGAGCAGGGTCGGGAGACCCAGTACTTC
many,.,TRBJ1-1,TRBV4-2,CASSQGSRGLNTEAFF,TGTGCCAGCAGCCAAGGTTCCAGGGGCCTTAATACTGAAGCTTTCTTT
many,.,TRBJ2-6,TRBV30,CAWTGANVLTF,TGTGCCTGGACTGGGGCCAACGTCCTGACTTTC
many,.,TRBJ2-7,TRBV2,CATRDTTTNYEQYF,TGTGCCACCAGGGACACGACAACTAACTACGAGCAGTACTTC
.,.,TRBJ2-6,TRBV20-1,CSARGRGDSGANVLTF,TGCAGTGCCCGGGGCAGGGGCGACTCTGGGGCCAACGTCCTGACTTTC
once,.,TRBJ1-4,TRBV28,CASSLRGLSNEKLFF,TGTGCCAGCAGTTTAAGAGGGCTCTCTAATGAAAAACTGTTTTTT
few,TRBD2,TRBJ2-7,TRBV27,CASSISGTSSYEQYF,TGTGCCAGCAGTATTAGCGGGACCAGCTCCTACGAGCAGTACTTC
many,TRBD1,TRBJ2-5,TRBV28,CASSEIQGAWETQYF,TGTGCCAGCAGTGAAATTCAGGGGGCCTGGGAGACCCAGTACTTC
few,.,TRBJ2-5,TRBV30,CAWKRRGGPRETQYF,TGTGCCTGGAAACGTAGGGGGGGGCCTCGGGAGACCCAGTACTTC
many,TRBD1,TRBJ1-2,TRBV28,CASKPGQGNYGYTF,TGTGCCAGCAAACCGGGACAGGGGAACTATGGCTACACCTTC
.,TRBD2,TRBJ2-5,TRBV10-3,CATRLAGGPRETQYF,TGTGCCACAAGACTAGCGGGAGGGCCACGGGAGACCCAGTACTTC
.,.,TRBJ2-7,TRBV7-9,CASSLYFEQYF,TGTGCCAGCAGCCTATATTTCGAGCAGTACTTC
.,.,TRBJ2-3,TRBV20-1,CSAHPRGLPAQYF,TGCAGTGCCCATCCCCGCGGACTACCCGCGCAGTATTTT
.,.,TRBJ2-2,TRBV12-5,CASGLLGAGELFF,TGTGCTAGTGGTTTGTTGGGGGCCGGGGAGCTGTTTTTT
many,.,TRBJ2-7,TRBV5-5,CASRQESGSYEQYF,TGTGCCAGCAGACAGGAGTCGGGCTCCTACGAGCAGTACTTC
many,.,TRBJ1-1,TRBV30,CAWGPSGTEAFF,TGTGCCTGGGGACCGTCCGGGACTGAAGCTTTCTTT
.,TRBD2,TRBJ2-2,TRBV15,CATRAGGPRNTGELFF,TGTGCCACCAGAGCGGGAGGGCCGCGGAACACCGGGGAGCTGTTTTTT
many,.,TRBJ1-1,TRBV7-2,CASSLSHLEGAFF,TGTGCCAGCAGCTTATCCCATCTCGAGGGGGCTTTCTTT
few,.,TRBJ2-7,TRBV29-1,CSVVTGYEQYF,TGCAGCGTCGTTACAGGGTACGAGCAGTACTTC
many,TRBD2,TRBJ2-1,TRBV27,CASSLLAGVADEQFF,TGTGCCAGCAGTTTACTAGCGGGAGTAGCGGATGAGCAGTTCTTC
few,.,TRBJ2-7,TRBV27,CASGGTMEYEQYF,TGTGCCAGCGGGGGGACGATGGAGTACGAGCAGTACTTC
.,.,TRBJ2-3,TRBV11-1,CASSLAPLGGTQYF,TGTGCCAGCAGTTTAGCGCCGTTAGGGGGTACGCAGTATTTT
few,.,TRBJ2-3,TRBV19,CASSIQGQRTDTQYF,TGTGCCAGTAGTATTCAGGGACAACGCACAGATACGCAGTATTTT
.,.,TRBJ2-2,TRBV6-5,CASSYSVVPGELFF,TGTGCCAGCAGTTACTCTGTAGTTCCCGGGGAGCTGTTTTTT
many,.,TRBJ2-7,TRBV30,CAWSAGTYAYEQYF,TGTGCCTGGAGTGCGGGGACGTATGCCTACGAGCAGTACTTC
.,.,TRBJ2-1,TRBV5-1,CASSSGPAYNEQFF,TGCGCCAGCAGCTCTGGCCCGGCCTACAATGAGCAGTTCTTC
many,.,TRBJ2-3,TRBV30,CAWGLTDTQYF,TGTGCCTGGGGTCTCACAGATACGCAGTATTTT